Sequencing of this T cell receptor beta chain was carried out in a study of cytomegalovirus exposure and HLA in healthy donors. On the study more broadly: In a later analysis, it was reported that the approximately 110 validation repertoires had been produced on the same platform as the 550 to 850 repertoires belonging to the first cohort.

Whole-study findings and limits: The study flagged about 150 TCR beta chains as cytomegalovirus-associated. According to a subsequent analysis, TCR clusters identified in the first cohort showed a tendency to co-occur across the 120 or so validation repertoires.

As for this clone: The target antigen is unknown.

Assay used: immunoSEQ multiplex PCR; TCRdb lists only in-frame clones, some missing. The sample lists 65,000 to 90,000 clones; approximately 90% were seen once. Source material: PBMCs. This clonotype originated in a woman in her late teens or twenties in good health and CMV-seropositive.

As DNA, the CDR3 is TGTGCCAGCAGTGAGGGAGGGTTTAGCAATCAGCCCCAGCATTTT. This gives the protein CASSEGGFSNQPQHF. The chain employs TRBV2 and TRBJ1-5; no clear D gene. CDR3 length equals 15 residues. Germline V lookup: CDR1 SNHLY, CDR2 FYNNEI. V shed 3 bases and J shed 0 bases, with 9 bases lying between them.